This T cell receptor (beta chain) is drawn from a study of regulatory T cells in long-lasting Graves disease. Regarding time point: newly diagnosed GD, antithyroid drugs for less than 3 months. Construction of the TCR library relied on RNA isolated from PBMCs. This clonotype was seen many times. This CDR3 contains 13 residues. Germline V lookup: CDR1 MNHEY, CDR2 SMNVEV (reference sequence). The trim removed 3 bases at V and 6 bases at J, leaving 2 bases unmatched. Investigators prepared the TCR beta libraries by applying iRepertoire HTBI primers and Arm-PCR of CDR3 regions. From the multiplex PCR reads, TCRdb called clonotypes with MiXCR, one entry per CDR3 protein. In the table there are hundreds of thousands of distinct CDR3 sequences, around 15% of which are singletons. The same data also went into a second study, on T cells in Graves' hyperthyroidism and ophthalmopathy.

The sequencing here drew on peripheral blood mononuclear cells (PBMCs), taken at new diagnosis, from a patient treated with antithyroid drugs. The V and J genes are TRBV27 and TRBJ2-7; 10 nucleotides align to TRBD1. The receptor comes from a man between 18 and 35 years old with Graves disease. CDR3 DNA sequence: TGTGCCAGCAGTTTCCGGACAGGGGGCGAGCAGTACTTC. Translation gives CASSFRTGGEQYF.